These 9 T cell receptor beta chains share one sample of origin, sequenced in a study of blood T cells in healthy people across ages. Sample-barcoded 5' priming and a J-beta primer mix drove a second PCR of 7 to 11 cycles. MiXCR, run by TCRdb on the 5' RACE reads, gives a single entry per CDR3 protein. The sample lists some 890,000 distinct CDR3 sequences, 29% seen once, with roughly a tenth in the top ten. In addition, the sample was reused for a study of T cells of mothers and their children.

The sequenced material came from blood. Receptors were obtained from a woman aged 40 to 50 in good health.

Only a few counts were recorded for this clonotype. The rearrangement links TRBV29-1 to TRBJ2-1; D is possibly TRBD1 or TRBD2 (5 bases each). The ends were cut back, 7 bases at V and 7 bases at J, with 11 bases in the middle. In germline, CDR1 is SQVTM, CDR2 ANQGSEA. The CDR3 is 11 residues long. The CDR3 sequence is CSAGPDNEQFF. As DNA, the CDR3 is TGCAGCGCGGGGCCTGATAATGAGCAGTTCTTC.

In regard to this clonotype: The germline gene is not matched at one end of the junction; a read error may be the cause. The chain recombines TRBV6-2 or TRBV6-3 with TRBJ2-5, with D perhaps matching TRBD2 (6 bases). CDR3 length: 14 residues. The germline CDR1 and CDR2 sequences are MNHEY and SVGEGT. CDR3 sequence (DNA): TGTGCCGGCAGTTACTTGGGGACTGGAGAGACCCAGTACTTC. Amino acids: CAGSYLGTGETQYF.

This clonotype was counted at least ten times. The chain employs TRBV20-1 and TRBJ2-7; D is uncertain. Between the trimmed V and J ends, which lost 6 bases and 1 base, there was a span of 16 bases. CDR1 DFQATT and CDR2 SNEGSKA come from the germline V gene (reference sequence). This CDR3 region has 14 residues. The CDR3 nucleotides are TGCAGTGCCGAATCTAGGATTCCATCCTACGAGCAGTACTTC. Translation gives CSAESRIPSYEQYF.

This clonotype was detected once. The chain recombines TRBV5-1 with TRBJ1-2; TRBD1 agrees at 7 bases. The CDR3 is 14 amino acids. Germline loops: CDR1 SGHRS, CDR2 YFSETQ. J was trimmed by 4 bases and V by 6 bases; bases with no gene match: 9. CDR3 DNA: TGCGCCAGCAACCCGGGACAGTCTCCCTATGGCTACACCTTC. Protein sequence: CASNPGQSPYGYTF.

This clonotype was seen only a few times. The chain is built from TRBV4-1 and TRBJ2-7; 7 nucleotides agree with TRBD1. This CDR3 has 15 amino acids. J lost 6 bases, V lost 0 bases, and 8 bases had no gene match. The germline CDR1 and CDR2 sequences are MGHRA and YSYEKL. The CDR3 sequence: CASSQEGDSFGEQYF. The CDR3, as DNA: TGCGCCAGCAGCCAAGAAGGGGACAGCTTCGGCGAGCAGTACTTC.

In its sample, this clonotype was seen many times. This chain links TRBV27 with TRBJ2-1; 7 bases line up with TRBD2. The CDR3 consists of 14 residues. CDR1 is MNHEY, CDR2 SMNVEV, per germline (reference sequence). V was pared by 3 bases and J by 3 bases, with 2 bases of the junction left unmatched. CDR3 DNA sequence: TGTGCCAGCAGTTTTCCGGGGGGCTACAATGAGCAGTTCTTC. It specifies CASSFPGGYNEQFF.

Note on this clonotype: Since a much larger clone is just one base distant, this may be a read error. The V gene is TRBV29-1, the J gene TRBJ1-1; perhaps TRBD1 as D (5 bases). With 2 bases removed from V and 10 bases from J, the gap between germline ends came to 11 bases. The length of the CDR3 is 11 residues. Germline CDR1 SQVTM, CDR2 ANQGSEA. CDR3 DNA sequence: TGCAGCGTTGAAAGGGGCACGGGAGCTTTCTTT. Amino acids: CSVERGTGAFF.

On this clonotype: A much larger clonotype is one base distant, so this may be a read error. J is TRBJ1-2 and V is TRBV27; 9 nucleotides align to TRBD1. The germline V gene has CDR1 MNHEY and CDR2 SMNVEV (reference sequence). This CDR3 comprises 14 residues. V shed 6 bases, J shed 7 bases, and the junction held 9 bases outside the gene matches. CDR3 region: CASRLGQGTCGYTF. For the CDR3, the DNA is TGTGCCAGCAGGCTCGGACAGGGGACCTGTGGCTACACCTTC.

The chain combines TRBV3-1 with TRBJ2-1; TRBD2 agrees at 7 bases. Germline CDR1 is LGHDT and CDR2 is YNNKEL (reference sequence). This CDR3 is 14 amino acids long. CDR3 in DNA: TGTGTCACCAGCCAGCGGGGATCCGGCAATGAGCAGTTCTTC. This translates into CVTSQRGSGNEQFF.